The 15 T cell receptor beta chains in this list originate from one sample, sequenced in a study of blood T cells in healthy people across ages (dated by TCRdb to the mid-2010s). Receptor amplification or capture employed 5' RACE. Sequencing instrument: Illumina HiSeq 2500. A second about 7 to 11 cycle PCR used a sample-barcoded 5' primer and a J-beta primer mix. TCRdb reran the public reads through fastp at Q25 and MiXCR, keeping productive beta chains. One record per CDR3 amino acid sequence lists the most common genes and DNA. A total of about 1.8 million distinct CDR3 sequences appear in this sample, about 50% of them only once. Together, the top ten hold over 2% of the sample. Material for sequencing was blood. The origin of the receptors is a woman in her thirties or forties in good health.

In its sample, this clonotype was seen a few times. V gene TRBV27 combines with J gene TRBJ2-5, with 12 bases fitting TRBD2. CDR3 length equals 18 residues. Germline trimming cut 2 bases from V and 1 base from J; bases unmatched to any gene: 8. Germline V gene sequence: CDR1 MNHEY, CDR2 SMNVEV (reference sequence). The DNA for the CDR3 is TGTGCCAGCAGTTTACCTAGCGGGGGGGGTCTTGTCCAAGAGACCCAGTACTTC. This gives the protein CASSLPSGGGLVQETQYF.

This chain links TRBV4-3 with TRBJ1-4, with no clear D. The CDR3 length is 14 residues. V lost 1 base to trimming and J lost 4 bases, with 7 bases between them. Germline V gene lookup returns CDR1 LGHNA and CDR2 YSLEER. CDR3 bases: TGCGCCAGCAGCCAAGTTCAACGTAATGAAAAACTGTTTTTT. It codes for CASSQVQRNEKLFF.

CDR3: CASSNPSYEQYF. In nucleotides, the CDR3 is TGTGCCAGCAGTAACCCCTCCTACGAGCAGTACTTC. The V call is TRBV6-2 or TRBV6-3, the J call TRBJ2-7; no clear D. The CDR3 covers 12 residues. CDR1 MNHEY and CDR2 SVGEGT come from the germline V gene. V was cut by 5 bases and J by 0 bases, with 5 bases left in between.

In its sample, this clonotype was seen once. J is TRBJ1-2 and V is TRBV19; no clear D gene. The germline V gene encodes CDR1 LNHDA and CDR2 SQIVND (reference sequence). Trimming took off 3 bases at V and 0 bases at J, with 8 bases between the two ends. The CDR3 spans 14 residues. In DNA form, the CDR3 reads TGTGCCAGTAGTATCGTCCAGTCTAACTATGGCTACACCTTC. Translated: CASSIVQSNYGYTF.

Details on this clonotype: At one end, the junction sequence differs from germline, possibly due to a read error. The chain has TRBV5-1 and TRBJ2-1; 7 bases are shared with TRBD1. CDR1 is SGHRS and CDR2 is YFSETQ in the germline V gene. This CDR3 has 13 amino acids. The CDR3 DNA reads as TGCGCTAGCAGAGGCAGGGGGAAGAATGAGCAGTTCTTC. Translated: CASRGRGKNEQFF.

This rearrangement joins TRBV5-5 to TRBJ1-4; D perhaps matches TRBD1 (5 bases). The V end lost 4 bases, the J end lost 7 bases, and 14 bases lay between the germline ends. Germline V gene sequence: CDR1 SGHKS, CDR2 YYEKEE (reference sequence). The CDR3 consists of 14 residues. The CDR3: CASSLDTRAEKLFF. CDR3 bases: TGTGCCAGCAGCCTGGACACCCGGGCTGAAAAACTGTTTTTT.

This chain links TRBV27 with TRBJ1-4, with no clear D. Germline CDR1 and CDR2: MNHEY and SMNVEV (reference sequence). The V gene lost 5 bases and the J gene lost 7 bases, with 14 bases spanning the gap. The CDR3 is made up of 14 amino acids. The CDR3 is CASSPTGPGEKLFF. The CDR3, as DNA: TGTGCCAGCAGTCCTACTGGGCCGGGTGAAAAACTGTTTTTT.

The CDR3: CAAGYRDNNEQFF. CDR3 coding DNA: TGTGCCGCAGGATACAGGGATAACAATGAGCAGTTCTTC. The chain joins TRBV24-1 to TRBJ2-1; the D gene is possibly TRBD1 (6 bases). The V gene lost 12 bases and the J gene lost 5 bases, with 16 bases spanning the gap. Germline V CDR1 and CDR2: KGHDR, SFDVKD. CDR3 length equals 13 residues.

The chain is built from TRBV6-6 and TRBJ1-5; TRBD1 aligns across 7 bases. Losses at the gene ends were 2 bases for V and 4 bases for J; bases not matched to a gene: 8. The CDR3 is made up of 16 amino acids. Germline lookup yields CDR1 MNHNY and CDR2 SVGAGI (reference sequence). CDR3 nucleotides: TGTGCCAGCAGTTACGGGCAGGGGGGAAGTAATCAGCCCCAGCATTTT. Translated: CASSYGQGGSNQPQHF.

About this clonotype itself: At one end, the junction sequence differs from germline, possibly due to a read error. This chain joins TRBV10-1 and TRBJ2-1; 10 nucleotides align to TRBD2. Germline V lookup: CDR1 WNHNN, CDR2 SYGVQD (reference sequence). The CDR3 runs 13 residues. The CDR3 DNA reads TGCGCCAGCAGGTCTAGCGGGGGAAATGAGCTGTTCTTC. This encodes CASRSSGGNELFF.

V usage is TRBV20-1 and J usage is TRBJ2-1, with D possibly matching TRBD2 (5 bases). The CDR3 length is 14 residues. The V end lost 2 bases, the J end lost 8 bases, and 16 bases lay between the germline ends. The germline V gene has CDR1 DFQATT and CDR2 SNEGSKA (reference sequence). This chain's CDR3 is CSARNWVEGDEQFF. CDR3 nucleotides: TGCAGTGCTAGAAATTGGGTTGAGGGCGATGAGCAGTTCTTC.

The rearrangement joins TRBV11-2 to TRBJ2-5; unclear D gene. The germline V gene has CDR1 SGHAT and CDR2 FQNNGV. The CDR3 contains 17 residues. V lost 4 bases, J lost 3 bases, and 21 bases lay in between. The CDR3, as DNA: TGTGCCAGCAGCTCCCCAGTACACGCCAGCCTAGAAGAGACCCAGTACTTC. This translates into CASSSPVHASLEETQYF.

J is TRBJ2-7 and V is TRBV6-5, with TRBD2 matching 7 bases. The CDR3 is made up of 14 amino acids. Per germline, CDR1 MNHEY and CDR2 SVGAGI. V gave up 5 bases and J gave up 9 bases; unmatched junction bases: 13. CDR3 sequence reads: CASSRQRDRNGQYF. As DNA, the CDR3 is TGTGCCAGCAGTCGACAGCGGGATCGCAACGGGCAGTACTTC.

This chain joins TRBV28 and TRBJ2-7, with D perhaps being TRBD1 or TRBD2 (5 bases each). The CDR3 is 13 residues long. CDR1 and CDR2 (germline): MDHEN, SYDVKM. V was clipped by 6 bases and J by 7 bases, with 16 bases between them. The CDR3 nucleotides are TGTGCCAGCAGGGGGACCGAACTACGAGAGCAGTACTTC. Translating it yields CASRGTELREQYF.

This clonotype was seen once. The chain employs TRBV28 and TRBJ2-1; 9 bases are a match to TRBD2. CDR1 and CDR2 (germline): MDHEN, SYDVKM. There are 15 residues in the CDR3. V was pared by 3 bases and J by 6 bases, with 6 bases of the junction left unmatched. The CDR3 spells CASSFPSGASNEQFF. As DNA, the CDR3 is TGTGCCAGCAGTTTTCCTAGCGGGGCTTCCAATGAGCAGTTCTTC. Full variable domain (missing parts from reference TRBV28 and TRBJ2-1): DVKVTQSSRYLVKRTGEKVFLECVQDMDHENMFWYRQDPGLGLRLIYFSYDVKMKEKGDIPEGYSVSREKKERFSLILESASTNQTSMYLCASSFPSGASNEQFFGPGTRLTVL.